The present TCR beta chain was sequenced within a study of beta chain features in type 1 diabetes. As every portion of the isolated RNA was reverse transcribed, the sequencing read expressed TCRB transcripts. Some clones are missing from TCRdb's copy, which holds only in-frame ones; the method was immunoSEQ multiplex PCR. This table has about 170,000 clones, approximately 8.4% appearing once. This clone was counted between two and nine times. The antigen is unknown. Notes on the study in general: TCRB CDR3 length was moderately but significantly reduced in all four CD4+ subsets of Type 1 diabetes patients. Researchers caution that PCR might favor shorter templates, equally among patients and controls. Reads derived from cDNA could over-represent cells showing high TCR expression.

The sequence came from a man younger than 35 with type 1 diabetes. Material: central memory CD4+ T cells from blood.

The DNA for the CDR3 is TGTGCCAGCAGCAAAACCAAAATAGTGGCCAGCCGGTACAGTGAGCAGTTCTTC. This gives the protein CASSKTKIVASRYSEQFF. The rearrangement uses TRBV21-1 and TRBJ2-1; TRBD1 was called by the table and not checked on the DNA. TRBV21-1 is classified as a pseudogene. The CDR3 runs to 18 residues.